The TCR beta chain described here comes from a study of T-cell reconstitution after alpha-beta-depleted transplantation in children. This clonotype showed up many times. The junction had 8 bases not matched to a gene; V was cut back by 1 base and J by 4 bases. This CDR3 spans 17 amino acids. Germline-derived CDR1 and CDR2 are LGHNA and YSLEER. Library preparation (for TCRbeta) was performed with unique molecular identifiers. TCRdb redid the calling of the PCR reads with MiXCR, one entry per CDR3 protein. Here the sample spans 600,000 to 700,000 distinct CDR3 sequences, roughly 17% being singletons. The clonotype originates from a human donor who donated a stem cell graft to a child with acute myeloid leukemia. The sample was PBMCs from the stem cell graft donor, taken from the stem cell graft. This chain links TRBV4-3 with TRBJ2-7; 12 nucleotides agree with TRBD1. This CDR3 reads CASSQVGGTGGLYEQYF. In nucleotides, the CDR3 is TGCGCCAGCAGCCAAGTGGGTGGGACAGGGGGCCTGTACGAGCAGTACTTC.